The 15 T cell receptor beta chains in this list originate from one sample, sequenced in a study of cytomegalovirus exposure and HLA in healthy donors (dated by TCRdb to about 2017). Libraries were prepared through the immunoSEQ multiplex PCR assay. The multiplex PCR relied on a mix of 60 forward primers for TCR Vbeta segments and 13 reverse primers for TCR Jbeta segments. Imported from immuneACCESS, the table was reduced by TCRdb to in-frame sequences with V and J called. These copies leave out some clones; in studies compared against another copy, an unresolved V gene accounts for under half, and the cause of the remainder is not known. The table for this sample lists roughly 88,000 clones; 76% of them were counted only once. The leading ten clones occupy approximately 5% of the sample. The sequencing sample was made of PBMCs. These receptors all stem from a man younger than 40 in good health and CMV-seropositive.

This clone has a single count. The chain couples TRBV2 to TRBJ1-1; 7 nucleotides line up with TRBD1. Per germline, CDR1 SNHLY and CDR2 FYNNEI. The length of the CDR3 is 12 residues. V shed 5 bases, J shed 8 bases, and the junction held 5 bases outside the gene matches. CDR3 sequence reads: CASSPGTAEAFF. CDR3 coding DNA: TGTGCCAGCAGTCCCGGGACAGCAGAAGCTTTCTTT.

This chain links TRBV5-1 with TRBJ2-5; the D is unclear. Germline V gives CDR1 SGHRS, CDR2 YFSETQ. Between the trimmed V and J ends, which lost 7 bases and 5 bases, there was a span of 3 bases. The CDR3 extends over 9 amino acids. CDR3 nucleotide sequence: TGCGCCAGCGAGGAGACCCAGTACTTC. Amino acid sequence: CASEETQYF.

This clone has just a few counts. The sample has other DNA sequences that encode this CDR3 too. The gene calls are TRBV15 and TRBJ2-7, with D unclear. V gave up 0 bases and J gave up 2 bases, with 5 bases separating them. CDR3 length equals 13 residues. CDR1 LNHNV and CDR2 YYDKDF come from the germline V gene (reference sequence). CDR3 nucleotide sequence: TGTGCCACCAGCAGAGATCCGGCCTACGAGCAGTACTTC. It encodes CATSRDPAYEQYF.

The CDR3: CASSLGVAGGQETQYF. The CDR3 DNA reads as TGTGCCAGCAGCTTGGGAGTAGCGGGAGGACAAGAGACCCAGTACTTC. The chain carries TRBV7-9 and TRBJ2-5, with 10 bases lining up with TRBD2. The germline CDR1 and CDR2 sequences are SEHNR and FQNEAQ (reference sequence). The CDR3 length is 16 residues. The junction had 6 bases not matched to a gene; V was cut back by 3 bases and J by 2 bases.

This clone was observed once. J is TRBJ2-2 and V is TRBV6-6; 12 nucleotides align to TRBD2. This CDR3 spans 13 amino acids. From germline, CDR1 is MNHNY and CDR2 SVGAGI (reference sequence). The CDR3 DNA reads as TGTGCTACCAAAGGACTAGCGGGGGGGGAGCTGTTTTTT. Its translation is CATKGLAGGELFF.

The chain employs TRBV11-2 and TRBJ1-2, with D unresolved. Germline CDR1 and CDR2: SGHAT and FQNNGV. V dropped 1 base and J dropped 5 bases, with 11 bases sitting between them. This CDR3 has 14 amino acids. As DNA, the CDR3 is TGTGCCAGCAGCTTAGGGGCAGTGTCTTATGGCTACACCTTC. Amino acids: CASSLGAVSYGYTF.

J is TRBJ2-2 and V is TRBV7-9; no clear D. This CDR3 spans 13 amino acids. V was cut by 5 bases and J by 6 bases, with 10 bases left in between. Germline V gives CDR1 SEHNR, CDR2 FQNEAQ (reference sequence). The CDR3, as DNA: TGTGCCAGCAGCCTGAGGAGCGCCGGGGAGCTGTTTTTT. Its protein is CASSLRSAGELFF.

The chain links TRBV2 to TRBJ1-2; 7 bases agree with TRBD1. CDR1 and CDR2 from the germline V gene are SNHLY and FYNNEI. J lost 7 bases, V lost 6 bases, and 11 bases had no gene match. CDR3 size: 14 residues. CDR3 amino acids: CASSDRVGALGYTF. The CDR3, as DNA: TGTGCCAGCAGCGACAGGGTTGGGGCTCTTGGCTACACCTTC.

This clone was seen a single time. CDR3 region: CSAAQDYEQYV. In DNA, the CDR3 is TGCAGTGCTGCCCAGGATTACGAGCAGTACGTC. This chain joins TRBV20-1 and TRBJ2-7, with D hard to call. V gave up 5 bases and J gave up 4 bases, with 9 bases separating them. Germline CDR1 reads DFQATT; CDR2 reads SNEGSKA (reference sequence). CDR3 length: 11 residues.

The chain is built from TRBV4-1 and TRBJ2-1; 7 bases fit TRBD2. This CDR3 contains 15 residues. The junction had 2 bases not matched to a gene; V was cut back by 1 base and J by 2 bases. Germline-derived CDR1 and CDR2 are MGHRA and YSYEKL. The CDR3 loop reads CASSQVREPYNEQFF. The CDR3 DNA sequence: TGCGCCAGCAGCCAAGTGCGGGAGCCCTACAATGAGCAGTTCTTC.

V gene TRBV7-3 combines with J gene TRBJ2-5; D not resolved. Trimming pared 2 bases from V and 2 bases from J, leaving 12 bases between. The V gene's germline CDR1 is SGHTA and CDR2 FQGTGA. This CDR3 is 15 amino acids long. CDR3: CASSLAAVTQETQYF. The CDR3 DNA reads as TGTGCCAGCAGCTTAGCGGCGGTTACACAAGAGACCCAGTACTTC. Complete variable domain (other parts from reference TRBV7-3 and TRBJ2-5): GAGVSQTPSNKVTEKGKYVELRCDPISGHTALYWYRQSLGQGPEFLIYFQGTGAADDSGLPNDRFFAVRPEGSVSTLKIQRTERGDSAVYLCASSLAAVTQETQYFGPGTRLLVL.

The gene calls are TRBV2 and TRBJ2-3; 15 nucleotides agree with TRBD2. Germline CDR1 reads SNHLY; CDR2 reads FYNNEI. The J segment lost 4 bases and the V segment lost 7 bases, leaving 9 bases of the junction unmatched. The CDR3 spans 17 residues. DNA for the CDR3: TGTGCCAGCATGGAAAGCGGACTAGCGGGGGGGCCAGATACGCAGTATTTT. It yields the protein CASMESGLAGGPDTQYF.

In this sample, this clone turned up a few times. The chain joins TRBV19 to TRBJ2-1, with D hard to call. The CDR3 is made up of 11 amino acids. V was trimmed by 7 bases and J by 6 bases, leaving 7 bases between them. CDR1 and CDR2 (germline): LNHDA, SQIVND (reference sequence). The CDR3 reads CASTSGNEQFF. The CDR3 DNA reads TGTGCCAGTACCTCGGGCAATGAGCAGTTCTTC.

The chain combines TRBV2 with TRBJ1-1; D is ambiguous. The CDR3 sequence is 12 residues long. CDR1 is SNHLY, CDR2 FYNNEI, per germline. V lost 5 bases and J 5 bases, leaving 9 bases between the germline ends. For the CDR3, the DNA is TGTGCCAGCAGTCTATCGGGGACTGAAGCTTTCTTT. Translation: CASSLSGTEAFF.

J is TRBJ1-4 and V is TRBV7-2; D remains unclear. The CDR3 length is 15 residues. V lost 1 base and J 2 bases, leaving 8 bases between the germline ends. Germline V gives CDR1 SGHTA, CDR2 FQGNSA. The CDR3 bases are TGTGCCAGCAGCTTAGTCAAAACTACTAATGAAAAACTGTTTTTT. It yields the protein CASSLVKTTNEKLFF. The whole variable domain, filled in from reference TRBV7-2 and TRBJ1-4, reads GAGVSQSPSNKVTEKGKDVELRCDPISGHTALYWYRQSLGQGLEFLIYFQGNSAPDKSGLPSDRFSAERTGGSVSTLTIQRTQQEDSAVYLCASSLVKTTNEKLFFGSGTQLSVL.